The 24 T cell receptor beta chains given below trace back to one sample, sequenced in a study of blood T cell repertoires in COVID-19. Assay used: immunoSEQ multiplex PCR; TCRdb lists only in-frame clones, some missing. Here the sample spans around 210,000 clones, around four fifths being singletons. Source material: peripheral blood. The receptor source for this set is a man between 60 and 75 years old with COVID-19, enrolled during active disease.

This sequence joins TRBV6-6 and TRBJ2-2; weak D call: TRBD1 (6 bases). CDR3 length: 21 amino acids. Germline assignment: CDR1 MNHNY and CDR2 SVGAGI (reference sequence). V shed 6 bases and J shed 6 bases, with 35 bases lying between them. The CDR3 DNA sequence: TGTGCCAGCAGCTCCGCCCCCAGCACTTTTACAGGGAAGAGTAGCCCCGGGGAGCTGTTTTTT. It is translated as CASSSAPSTFTGKSSPGELFF.

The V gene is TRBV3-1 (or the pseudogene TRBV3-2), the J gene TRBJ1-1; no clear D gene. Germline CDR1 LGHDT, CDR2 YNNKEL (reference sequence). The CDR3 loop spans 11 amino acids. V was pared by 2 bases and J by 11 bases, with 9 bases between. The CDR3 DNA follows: TGTGCCAGCAGCCAAAGCGGGCTGGCTTTCTTT. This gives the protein CASSQSGLAFF.

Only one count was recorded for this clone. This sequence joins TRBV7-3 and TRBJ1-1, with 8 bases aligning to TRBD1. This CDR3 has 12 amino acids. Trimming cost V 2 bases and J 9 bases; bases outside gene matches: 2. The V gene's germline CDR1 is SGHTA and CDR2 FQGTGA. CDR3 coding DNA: TGTGCCAGCAGCTTAGGGGACAGGCAAGCTTTCTTT. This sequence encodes CASSLGDRQAFF.

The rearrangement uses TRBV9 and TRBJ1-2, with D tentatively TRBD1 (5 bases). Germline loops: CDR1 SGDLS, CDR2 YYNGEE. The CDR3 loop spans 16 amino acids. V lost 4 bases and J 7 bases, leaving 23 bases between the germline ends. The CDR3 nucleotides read TGTGCCAGCAGCATAGGAGGAGGAGGGGTGACCGGTGGCTACACCTTC. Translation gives CASSIGGGGVTGGYTF.

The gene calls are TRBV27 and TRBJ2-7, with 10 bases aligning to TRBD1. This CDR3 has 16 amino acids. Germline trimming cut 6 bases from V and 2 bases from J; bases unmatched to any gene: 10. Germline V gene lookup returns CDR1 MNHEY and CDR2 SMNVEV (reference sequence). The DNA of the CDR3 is TGTGCCAGCAGGAGGGTCGGTGGGACAGGGGCCTACGAGCAGTACTTC. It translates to CASRRVGGTGAYEQYF.

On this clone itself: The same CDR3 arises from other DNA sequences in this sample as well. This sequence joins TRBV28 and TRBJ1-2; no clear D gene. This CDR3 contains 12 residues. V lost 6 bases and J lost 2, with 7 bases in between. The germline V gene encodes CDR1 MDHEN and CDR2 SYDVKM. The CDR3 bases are TGTGCCAGCAGCCCGAGGAACTATGGCTACACCTTC. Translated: CASSPRNYGYTF.

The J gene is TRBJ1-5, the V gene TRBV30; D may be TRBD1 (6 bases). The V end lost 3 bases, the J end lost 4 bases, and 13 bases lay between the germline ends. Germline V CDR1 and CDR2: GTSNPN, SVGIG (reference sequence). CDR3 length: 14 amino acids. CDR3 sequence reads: CAWSRRGGNQPQHF. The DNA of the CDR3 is TGTGCCTGGAGCCGAAGGGGGGGTAATCAGCCCCAGCATTTT.

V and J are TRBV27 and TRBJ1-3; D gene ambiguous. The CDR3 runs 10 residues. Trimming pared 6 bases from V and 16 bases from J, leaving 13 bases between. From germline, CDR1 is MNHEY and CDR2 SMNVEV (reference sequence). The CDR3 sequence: CASRSWPHYF. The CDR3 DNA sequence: TGTGCCAGCAGGTCTTGGCCGCACTATTTT.

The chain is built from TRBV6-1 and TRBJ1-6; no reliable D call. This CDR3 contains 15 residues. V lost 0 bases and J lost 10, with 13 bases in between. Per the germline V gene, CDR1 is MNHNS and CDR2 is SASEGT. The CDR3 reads CASSEALGAVSPLHF. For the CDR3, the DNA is TGTGCCAGCAGTGAAGCTCTGGGAGCCGTCTCACCCCTCCACTTT.

The DNA of the CDR3 is TGTGCCAGCAGTTTAGGCTTCCAAGAGACCCAGTACTTC. As protein: CASSLGFQETQYF. The genes are TRBV27 and TRBJ2-5, with D hard to call. Looked up from germline, CDR1 is MNHEY and CDR2 is SMNVEV (reference sequence). V was trimmed by 2 bases and J by 1 base, leaving 5 bases between them. The CDR3 length is 13 residues.

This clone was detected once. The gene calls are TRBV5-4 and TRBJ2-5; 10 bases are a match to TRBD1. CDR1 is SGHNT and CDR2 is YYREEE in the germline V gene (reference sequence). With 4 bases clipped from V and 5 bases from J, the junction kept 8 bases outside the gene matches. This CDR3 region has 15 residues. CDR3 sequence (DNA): TGTGCCAGCAGCCCCCCCGGGACAGGGGTTGAGACCCAGTACTTC. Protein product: CASSPPGTGVETQYF.

For the CDR3, the DNA is TGTGCCAGCAGCCCAGGGGTCTTGGGGCAGCCCCAGCATTTT. Translated: CASSPGVLGQPQHF. This chain uses TRBV9 with TRBJ1-5; possibly TRBD1 for D (6 bases). The CDR3 is 14 amino acids. The ends were cut back, 4 bases at V and 7 bases at J, with 15 bases in the middle. CDR1 and CDR2 from the germline V gene are SGDLS and YYNGEE.

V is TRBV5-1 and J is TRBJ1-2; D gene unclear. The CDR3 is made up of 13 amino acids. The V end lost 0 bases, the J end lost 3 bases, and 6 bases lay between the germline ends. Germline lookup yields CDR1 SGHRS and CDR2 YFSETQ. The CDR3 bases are TGCGCCAGCAGCTTGGACGGAGACTATGGCTACACCTTC. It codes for CASSLDGDYGYTF.

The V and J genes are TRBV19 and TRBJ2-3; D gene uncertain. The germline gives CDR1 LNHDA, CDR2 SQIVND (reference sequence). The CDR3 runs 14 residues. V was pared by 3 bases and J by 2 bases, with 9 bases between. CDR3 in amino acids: CASSIDAYTDTQYF. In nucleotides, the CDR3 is TGTGCCAGTAGTATCGATGCCTACACAGATACGCAGTATTTT.

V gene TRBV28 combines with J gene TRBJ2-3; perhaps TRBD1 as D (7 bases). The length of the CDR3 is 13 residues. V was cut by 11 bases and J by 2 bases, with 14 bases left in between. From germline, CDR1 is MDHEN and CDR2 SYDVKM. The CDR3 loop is CAGGTATTDTQYF. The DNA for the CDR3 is TGTGCCGGGGGGACAGCAACCACAGATACGCAGTATTTT.

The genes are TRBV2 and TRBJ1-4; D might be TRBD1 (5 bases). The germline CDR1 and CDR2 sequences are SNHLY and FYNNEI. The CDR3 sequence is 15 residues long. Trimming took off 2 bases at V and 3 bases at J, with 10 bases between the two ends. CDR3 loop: CASSEFRGSNEKLFF. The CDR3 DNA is TGTGCCAGCAGTGAATTTCGGGGGTCTAATGAAAAACTGTTTTTT. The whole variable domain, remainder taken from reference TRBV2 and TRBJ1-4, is EPEVTQTPSHQVTQMGQEVILRCVPISNHLYFYWYRQILGQKVEFLVSFYNNEISEKSEIFDDQFSVERPDGSNFTLKIRSTKLEDSAMYFCASSEFRGSNEKLFFGSGTQLSVL.

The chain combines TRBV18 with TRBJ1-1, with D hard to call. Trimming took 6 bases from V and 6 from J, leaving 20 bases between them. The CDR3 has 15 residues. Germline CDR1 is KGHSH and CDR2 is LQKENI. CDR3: CASSTQEGAAAEAFF. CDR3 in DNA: TGTGCCAGCTCGACCCAAGAGGGCGCGGCGGCTGAAGCTTTCTTT.

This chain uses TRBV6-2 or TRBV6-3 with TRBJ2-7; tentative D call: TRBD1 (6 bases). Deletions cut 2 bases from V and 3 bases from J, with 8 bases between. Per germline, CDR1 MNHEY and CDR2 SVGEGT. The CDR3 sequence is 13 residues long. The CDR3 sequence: CASSYHRVYEQYF. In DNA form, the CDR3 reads TGTGCCAGCAGTTACCACAGGGTCTACGAGCAGTACTTC.

The CDR3 DNA is TGTGCCAGCAGCTTATCAGAAGATAGCAATCAGCCCCAGCATTTT. This gives the protein CASSLSEDSNQPQHF. V and J are TRBV7-6 and TRBJ1-5, with no clear D. This CDR3 has 15 residues. V lost 2 bases to trimming and J lost 0 bases, with 8 bases between them. Germline CDR1 reads SGHVS; CDR2 reads FNYEAQ.

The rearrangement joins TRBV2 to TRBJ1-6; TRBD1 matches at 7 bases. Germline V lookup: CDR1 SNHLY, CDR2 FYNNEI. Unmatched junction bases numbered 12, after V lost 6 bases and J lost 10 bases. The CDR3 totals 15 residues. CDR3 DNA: TGTGCCAGCAGGTCCACAGGGGCCCCTACATCACCCCTCCACTTT. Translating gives CASRSTGAPTSPLHF.

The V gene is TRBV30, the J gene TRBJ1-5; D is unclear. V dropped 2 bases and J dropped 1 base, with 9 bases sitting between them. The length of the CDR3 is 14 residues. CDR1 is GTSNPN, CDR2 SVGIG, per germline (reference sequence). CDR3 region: CAWSTGSSNQPQHF. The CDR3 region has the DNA TGTGCCTGGAGTACGGGGTCGAGCAATCAGCCCCAGCATTTT. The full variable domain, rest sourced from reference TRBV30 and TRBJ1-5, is SQTIHQWPATLVQPVGSPLSLECTVEGTSNPNLYWYRQAAGRGLQLLFYSVGIGQISSEVPQNLSASRPQDRQFILSSKKLLLSDSGFYLCAWSTGSSNQPQHFGDGTRLSIL.

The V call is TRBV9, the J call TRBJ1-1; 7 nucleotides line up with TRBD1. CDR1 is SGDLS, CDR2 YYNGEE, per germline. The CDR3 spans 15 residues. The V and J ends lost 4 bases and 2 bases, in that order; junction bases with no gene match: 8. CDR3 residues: CASSPRGTDNTEAFF. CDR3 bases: TGTGCCAGCAGCCCAAGAGGGACAGACAACACTGAAGCTTTCTTT.

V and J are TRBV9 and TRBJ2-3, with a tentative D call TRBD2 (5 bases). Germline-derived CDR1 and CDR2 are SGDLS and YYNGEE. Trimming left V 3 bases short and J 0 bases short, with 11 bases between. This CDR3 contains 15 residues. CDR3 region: CASSADSPSTDTQYF. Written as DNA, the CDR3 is TGTGCCAGCAGCGCGGACTCACCCAGCACAGATACGCAGTATTTT. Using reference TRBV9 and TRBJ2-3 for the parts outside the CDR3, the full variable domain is DSGVTQTPKHLITATGQRVTLRCSPRSGDLSVYWYQQSLDQGLQFLIQYYNGEERAKGNILERFSAQQFPDLHSELNLSSLELGDSALYFCASSADSPSTDTQYFGPGTRLTVL.

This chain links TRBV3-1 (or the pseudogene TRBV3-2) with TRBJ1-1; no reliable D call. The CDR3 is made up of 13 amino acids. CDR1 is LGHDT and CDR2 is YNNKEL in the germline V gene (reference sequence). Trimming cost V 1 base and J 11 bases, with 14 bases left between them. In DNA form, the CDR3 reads TGTGCCAGCAGCCAAGTAGAAGGGAGAGGGGCTTTCTTT. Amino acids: CASSQVEGRGAFF.